This T cell receptor beta chain was recovered during a study of cytomegalovirus exposure and HLA in healthy donors. This PCR relied on a set of 60 Vbeta primers and 13 Jbeta primers. The method was immunoSEQ multiplex PCR; TCRdb's version includes in-frame clones alone and lacks a portion of them. The sample consists of approximately 120,000 clones, roughly 71% of them appearing once. Germline loops: CDR1 SGHRS, CDR2 YFSETQ. The CDR3 extends over 16 amino acids. V lost 2 bases and J lost 0; bases outside the gene matches: 3. The sample comprised PBMCs. The chain is built from TRBV5-1 and TRBJ2-2; TRBD2 agrees at 8 bases. The sequence was obtained from a woman aged 70-85 years in good health and CMV-seropositive. This CDR3 reads CASSLAGESNTGELFF. CDR3 coding DNA: TGCGCCAGCAGCTTAGCGGGGGAATCGAACACCGGGGAGCTGTTTTTT.